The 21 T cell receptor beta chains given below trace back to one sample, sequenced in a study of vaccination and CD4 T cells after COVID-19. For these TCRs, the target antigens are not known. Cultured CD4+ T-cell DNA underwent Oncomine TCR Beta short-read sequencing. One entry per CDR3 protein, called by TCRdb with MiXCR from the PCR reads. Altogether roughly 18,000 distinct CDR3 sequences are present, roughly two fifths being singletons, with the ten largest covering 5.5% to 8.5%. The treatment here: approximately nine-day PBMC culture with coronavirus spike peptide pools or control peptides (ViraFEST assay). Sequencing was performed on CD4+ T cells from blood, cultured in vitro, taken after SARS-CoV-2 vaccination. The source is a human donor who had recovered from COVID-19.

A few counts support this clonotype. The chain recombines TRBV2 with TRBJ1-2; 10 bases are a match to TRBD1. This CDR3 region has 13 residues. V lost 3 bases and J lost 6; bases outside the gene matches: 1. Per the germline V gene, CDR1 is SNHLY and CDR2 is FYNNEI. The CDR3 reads CASSEDRGNGYTF. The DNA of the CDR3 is TGTGCCAGCAGTGAGGACAGGGGGAATGGCTACACCTTC.

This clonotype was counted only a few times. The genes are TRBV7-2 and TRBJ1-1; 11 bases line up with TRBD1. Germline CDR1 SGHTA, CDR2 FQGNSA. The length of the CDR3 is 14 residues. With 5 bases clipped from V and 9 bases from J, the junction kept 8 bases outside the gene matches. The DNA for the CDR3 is TGTGCCAGCAGCCTGGACAGGGGGCGATCAAAAGCTTTCTTT. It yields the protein CASSLDRGRSKAFF.

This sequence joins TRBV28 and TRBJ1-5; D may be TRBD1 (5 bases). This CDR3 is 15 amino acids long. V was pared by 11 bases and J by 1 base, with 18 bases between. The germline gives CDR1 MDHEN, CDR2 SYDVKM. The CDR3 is CAATEDLGSNQPQHF. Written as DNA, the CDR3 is TGTGCCGCGACAGAAGACTTGGGGAGCAATCAGCCCCAGCATTTT.

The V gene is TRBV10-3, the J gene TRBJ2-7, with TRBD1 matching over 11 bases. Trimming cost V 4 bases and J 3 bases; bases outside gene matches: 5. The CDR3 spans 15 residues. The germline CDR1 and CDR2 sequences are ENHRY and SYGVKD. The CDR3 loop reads CAISGGGTGGYEQYF. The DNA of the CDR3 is TGTGCCATCAGTGGGGGTGGGACAGGGGGCTACGAGCAGTACTTC.

The CDR3 region has the DNA TGTGCCAGCAGCCAAGAAAGGGGGGCGACCACCGGGGAGCTGTTTTTT. Translation: CASSQERGATTGELFF. This chain links TRBV14 with TRBJ2-2; tentatively, D is TRBD1 or TRBD2 (6 bases each). The germline V and J ends were trimmed by 0 bases and 4 bases, with 12 bases remaining between them. This CDR3 comprises 16 residues. Germline V CDR1 and CDR2: SGHDN, FVKESK.

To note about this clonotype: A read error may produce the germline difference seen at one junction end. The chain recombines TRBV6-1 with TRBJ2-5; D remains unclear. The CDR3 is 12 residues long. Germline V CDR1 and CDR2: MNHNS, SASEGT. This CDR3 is CASSVNQETQYF. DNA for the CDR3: TGCGCCAGCAGTGTGAACCAAGAGACCCAGTACTTC.

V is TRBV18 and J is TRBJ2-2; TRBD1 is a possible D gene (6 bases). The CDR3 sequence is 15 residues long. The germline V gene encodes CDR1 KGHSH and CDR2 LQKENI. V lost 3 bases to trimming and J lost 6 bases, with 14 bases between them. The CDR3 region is CASSPRQEVAGELFF. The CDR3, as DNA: TGTGCCAGCTCACCGCGACAGGAAGTGGCCGGGGAGCTGTTTTTT.

DNA for the CDR3: TGTGCCAGCACGCCGGACTTCCCTAATGAGCAGTTCTTC. Residues: CASTPDFPNEQFF. The chain has TRBV7-9 and TRBJ2-1, with D perhaps matching TRBD2 (5 bases). This CDR3 contains 13 residues. Trimming pared 7 bases from V and 7 bases from J, leaving 14 bases between. The germline V gene has CDR1 SEHNR and CDR2 FQNEAQ (reference sequence).

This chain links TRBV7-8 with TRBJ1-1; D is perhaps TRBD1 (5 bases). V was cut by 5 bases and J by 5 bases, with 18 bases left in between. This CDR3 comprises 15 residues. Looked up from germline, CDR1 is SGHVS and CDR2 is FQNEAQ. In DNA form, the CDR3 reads TGTGCCAGCAGCGCGTCCGGGACGGCCGGGACTGAAGCTTTCTTT. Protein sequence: CASSASGTAGTEAFF. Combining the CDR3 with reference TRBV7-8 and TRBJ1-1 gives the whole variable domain GAGVSQSPRYKVAKRGQDVALRCDPISGHVSLFWYQQALGQGPEFLTYFQNEAQLDKSGLPSDRFFAERPEGSVSTLKIQRTQQEDSAVYLCASSASGTAGTEAFFGQGTRLTVV.

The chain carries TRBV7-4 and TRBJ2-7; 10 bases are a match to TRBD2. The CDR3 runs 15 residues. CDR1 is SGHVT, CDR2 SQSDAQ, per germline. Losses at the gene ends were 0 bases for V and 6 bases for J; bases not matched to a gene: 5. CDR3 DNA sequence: TGTGCCAGCAGCTTAGCAAGCGGGGGGGAATGCGAGCAGTACTTC. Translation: CASSLASGGECEQYF. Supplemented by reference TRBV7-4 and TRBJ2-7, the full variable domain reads GAGVSQSPRYKVAKRGRDVALRCDSISGHVTLYWYRQTLGQGSEVLTYSQSDAQRDKSGRPSGRFSAERPERSVSTLKIQRTEQGDSAVYLCASSLASGGECEQYFGPGTRLTVT.

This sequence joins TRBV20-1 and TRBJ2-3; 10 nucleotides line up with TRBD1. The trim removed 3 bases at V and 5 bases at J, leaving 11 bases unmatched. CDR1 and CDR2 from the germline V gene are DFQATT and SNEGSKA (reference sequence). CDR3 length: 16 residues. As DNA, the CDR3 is TGCAGTGCTAGCGACTCCGGGACAGGGGCAGGAGATACGCAGTATTTT. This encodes CSASDSGTGAGDTQYF.

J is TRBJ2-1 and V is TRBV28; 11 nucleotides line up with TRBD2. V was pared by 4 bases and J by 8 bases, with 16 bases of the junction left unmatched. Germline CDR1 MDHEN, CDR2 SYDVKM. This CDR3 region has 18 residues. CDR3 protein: CASSYISLAGVGRDEQFF. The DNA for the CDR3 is TGTGCCAGCAGTTACATATCACTAGCGGGAGTCGGTCGCGATGAGCAGTTCTTC.

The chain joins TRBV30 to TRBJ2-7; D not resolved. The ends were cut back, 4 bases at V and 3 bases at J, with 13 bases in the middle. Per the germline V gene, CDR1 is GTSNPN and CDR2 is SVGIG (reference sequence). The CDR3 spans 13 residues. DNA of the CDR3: TGTGCCTGGATCTCCGAGGAACACTACGAGCAGTACTTC. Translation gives CAWISEEHYEQYF.

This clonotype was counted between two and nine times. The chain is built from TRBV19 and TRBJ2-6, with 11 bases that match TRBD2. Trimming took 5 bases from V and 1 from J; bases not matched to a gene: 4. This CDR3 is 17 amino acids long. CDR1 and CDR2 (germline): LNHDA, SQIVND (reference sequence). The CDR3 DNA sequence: TGTGCCAGTAGTTTGACTAGCGGGATGTCTGGGGCCAACGTCCTGACTTTC. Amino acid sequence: CASSLTSGMSGANVLTF. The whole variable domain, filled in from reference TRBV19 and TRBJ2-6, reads DGGITQSPKYLFRKEGQNVTLSCEQNLNHDAMYWYRQDPGQGLRLIYYSQIVNDFQKGDIAEGYSVSREKKESFPLTVTSAQKNPTAFYLCASSLTSGMSGANVLTFGAGSRLTVL.

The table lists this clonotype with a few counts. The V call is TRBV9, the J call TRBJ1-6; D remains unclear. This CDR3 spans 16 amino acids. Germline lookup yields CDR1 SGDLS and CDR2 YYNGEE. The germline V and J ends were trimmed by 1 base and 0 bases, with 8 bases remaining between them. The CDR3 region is CASSVTGSSYNSPLHF. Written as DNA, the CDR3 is TGTGCCAGCAGCGTAACGGGGAGCTCCTATAATTCACCCCTCCACTTT.

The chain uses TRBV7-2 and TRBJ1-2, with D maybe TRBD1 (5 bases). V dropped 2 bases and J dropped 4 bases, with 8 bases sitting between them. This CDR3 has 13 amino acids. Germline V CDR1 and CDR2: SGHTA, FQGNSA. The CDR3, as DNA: TGTGCCAGCAGCTTACGACAGACCTATGGCTACACCTTC. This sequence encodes CASSLRQTYGYTF.

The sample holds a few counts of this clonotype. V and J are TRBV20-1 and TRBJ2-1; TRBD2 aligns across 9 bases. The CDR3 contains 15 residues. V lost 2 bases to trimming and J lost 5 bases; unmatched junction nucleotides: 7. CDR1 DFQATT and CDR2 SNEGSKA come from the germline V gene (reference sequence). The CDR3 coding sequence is TGCAGTGCTAGACTAGCGGGACGCAGAGACAATGAGCAGTTCTTC. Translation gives CSARLAGRRDNEQFF.

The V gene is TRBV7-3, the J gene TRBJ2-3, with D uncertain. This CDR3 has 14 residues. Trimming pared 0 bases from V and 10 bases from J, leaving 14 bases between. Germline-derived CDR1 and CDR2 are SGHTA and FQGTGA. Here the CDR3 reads CASSLTLESPPQYF. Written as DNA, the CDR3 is TGTGCCAGCAGCTTAACGCTCGAGAGCCCACCGCAGTATTTT.

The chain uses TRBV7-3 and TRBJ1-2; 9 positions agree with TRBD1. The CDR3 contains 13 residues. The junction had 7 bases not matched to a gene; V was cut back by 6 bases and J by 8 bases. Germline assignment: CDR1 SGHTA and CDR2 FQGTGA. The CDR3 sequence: CASSTGQGSGYTF. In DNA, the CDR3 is TGTGCCAGCAGTACGGGACAGGGAAGCGGCTACACCTTC.

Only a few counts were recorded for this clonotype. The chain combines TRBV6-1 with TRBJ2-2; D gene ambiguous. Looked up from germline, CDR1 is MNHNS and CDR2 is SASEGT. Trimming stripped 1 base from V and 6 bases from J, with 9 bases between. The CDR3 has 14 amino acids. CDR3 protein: CASSEVGRPGELFF. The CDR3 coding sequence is TGTGCCAGCAGTGAAGTTGGACGTCCCGGGGAGCTGTTTTTT.

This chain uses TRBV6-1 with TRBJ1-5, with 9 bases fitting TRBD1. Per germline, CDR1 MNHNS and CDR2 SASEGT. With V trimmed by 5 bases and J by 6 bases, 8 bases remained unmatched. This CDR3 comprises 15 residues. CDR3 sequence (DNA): TGTGCCAGCAGTCCCCAGCCGACAGGGGGTCAGCCCCAGCATTTT. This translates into CASSPQPTGGQPQHF.